Listed here are 7 T cell receptor beta chains from one sample, sequenced in a study of blood T cell repertoires in COVID-19. Clones were read by immunoSEQ multiplex PCR, and TCRdb kept only the in-frame ones, dropping some. The data contain a few hundred thousand clones, 90% of them singletons. The sequenced sample was PBMCs or T cells enriched from blood (not recorded which). These TCRs come from a man under 40 who had been exposed to COVID-19.

The V and J genes are TRBV13 and TRBJ1-6, with 7 bases identical to TRBD1. The CDR3 contains 14 residues. V dropped 5 bases and J dropped 7; count of bases not matched to a gene: 5. Germline CDR1 is PRHDT and CDR2 is FYEKMQ (reference sequence). CDR3 region: CASSRGQSNSPLHF. The CDR3 DNA sequence: TGTGCCAGCAGCAGGGGACAGTCAAATTCACCCCTCCACTTT.

V gene TRBV2 combines with J gene TRBJ2-7; 12 bases fit TRBD2. The CDR3 runs to 14 residues. Germline V gives CDR1 SNHLY, CDR2 FYNNEI. V trimming: 6 bases; J trimming: 2 bases; junction bases outside the gene matches: 2. For the CDR3, the DNA is TGTGCCAGCAGCGGGACTAGCGGGCCCTACGAGCAGTACTTC. Amino acids: CASSGTSGPYEQYF.

The rearrangement joins TRBV14 to TRBJ1-2; 8 bases are shared with TRBD1. The V gene's germline CDR1 is SGHDN and CDR2 FVKESK. The CDR3 runs 18 residues. Germline trimming cut 2 bases from V and 2 bases from J; bases unmatched to any gene: 13. CDR3 in amino acids: CASSQHRQGPSLNYGYTF. Here the CDR3 DNA reads TGTGCCAGCAGCCAACACAGACAGGGGCCCTCCCTGAACTATGGCTACACCTTC.

This chain uses TRBV29-1 with TRBJ1-1; D uncertain. V lost 4 bases and J lost 3, with 6 bases in between. The CDR3 extends over 11 amino acids. The germline CDR1 and CDR2 sequences are SQVTM and ANQGSEA. The CDR3 region is CSVVHYTEAFF. The CDR3 region has the DNA TGCAGCGTTGTTCATTACACTGAAGCTTTCTTT.

The V call is TRBV5-4, the J call TRBJ1-2; a weak D match, TRBD1 (6 bases). V lost 0 bases, J lost 0 bases, and 9 bases lay in between. Germline V CDR1 and CDR2: SGHNT, YYREEE (reference sequence). This CDR3 contains 15 residues. The CDR3 region is CASSLGGGANYGYTF. The CDR3, as DNA: TGTGCCAGCAGCTTGGGAGGGGGAGCTAACTATGGCTACACCTTC.

The V gene is TRBV5-1, the J gene TRBJ2-2, with D possibly matching TRBD2 (6 bases). Trimming took off 4 bases at V and 0 bases at J, with 10 bases between the two ends. The CDR3 consists of 15 residues. Germline assignment: CDR1 SGHRS and CDR2 YFSETQ. Here the CDR3 DNA reads TGCGCCAGCAGCGGGACGGGAGCGAACACCGGGGAGCTGTTTTTT. Its protein is CASSGTGANTGELFF.

The gene calls are TRBV7-9 and TRBJ1-5; D uncertain. This CDR3 contains 14 residues. From germline, CDR1 is SEHNR and CDR2 FQNEAQ (reference sequence). Trimming removed 2 bases at V and 3 bases at J, with 8 bases between. As DNA, the CDR3 is TGTGCCAGCAGCTTACACACCAACAATCAGCCCCAGCATTTT. The encoded protein is CASSLHTNNQPQHF.